The 16 T cell receptor beta chains given below trace back to one sample, sequenced in a study of neurological immune-mediated disorders. TCRdb re-derived calls from the 5' RACE reads in MiXCR, one entry per CDR3 protein. The data show almost 30,000 distinct CDR3 sequences, with roughly 12% seen just once and about 6% held by the top ten. Material for sequencing was PBMCs. The receptors derive from a woman aged 55-70 years in good health.

This clonotype was found many times. V usage is TRBV12-3 or TRBV12-4 and J usage is TRBJ1-3, with D unresolved. The V end was cut by 8 bases, the J end by 0 bases, with 11 bases between. The length of the CDR3 is 14 residues. The CDR3 protein is CASGPNSSGNTIYF. In DNA form, the CDR3 reads TGTGCCAGCGGGCCCAATAGCTCTGGAAACACCATATATTTT.

This clonotype was seen ten or more times. This chain joins TRBV28 and TRBJ1-2; D remains unclear. Trimming stripped 3 bases from V and 7 bases from J, with 12 bases between. CDR1 and CDR2 from the germline V gene are MDHEN and SYDVKM. The CDR3 contains 13 residues. CDR3 region: CASSLEGGRGYTF. CDR3 sequence (DNA): TGTGCCAGCAGTTTGGAAGGTGGTCGTGGCTACACCTTC.

This clonotype was seen at least ten times. The chain has TRBV5-1 and TRBJ1-2, with 9 positions matching TRBD1. The germline CDR1 and CDR2 sequences are SGHRS and YFSETQ. The V gene end was trimmed by 3 bases and the J gene end by 2 bases; junction bases not matched to a gene: 8. The CDR3 is made up of 16 amino acids. The CDR3 DNA reads as TGCGCCAGCAGCTCCTCAACGACAGGGGGGAACTATGGCTACACCTTC. Its protein is CASSSSTTGGNYGYTF.

In this sample, this clonotype turned up many times. Since the CDR3 does not end with the conserved phenylalanine or tryptophan, this likely comes from a read error. It is unclear where the CDR3 begins or ends on the DNA, so no DNA is shown, and the CDR3 is as TCRdb lists it. The V call is TRBV7-8, the J call TRBJ2-7; the table's D gene call, TRBD2, was not cross checked with the DNA. The CDR3 spans 15 amino acids, including both terminal residues. The germline CDR1 and CDR2 sequences are SGHVS and FQNEAQ. The CDR3 here is CASSSLGQAPNPKSL.

This clonotype was recorded at least ten times. The chain has TRBV5-1 and TRBJ1-6, with D maybe TRBD1 (6 bases). Germline assignment: CDR1 SGHRS and CDR2 YFSETQ. The CDR3 is 15 amino acids. The V gene lost 7 bases and the J gene lost 8 bases, with 19 bases spanning the gap. CDR3 protein: CASRILGQSDSPLHF. The CDR3 DNA sequence: TGCGCCAGCCGCATACTCGGACAGTCGGATTCACCCCTCCACTTT.

With regard to this clonotype: One end of the junction varies from germline; a read error may be responsible. The chain uses TRBV12-3 or TRBV12-4 and TRBJ2-3; TRBD2 matches at 9 bases. The CDR3 has 15 amino acids. Written as DNA, the CDR3 is TGTGCCAGCAGATTTAGCGGGGGAAGCACAGATACGCAGATTTTT. The encoded protein is CASRFSGGSTDTQIF.

This clonotype showed up many times. The chain uses TRBV12-3 or TRBV12-4 and TRBJ1-6; D not certain. The CDR3 sequence is 14 residues long. Trimming took off 1 base at V and 7 bases at J, with 8 bases between the two ends. CDR3 in DNA: TGTGCCAGCAGTTTAGGCGCTAACAATTCACCCCTCCACTTT. It encodes CASSLGANNSPLHF.

This clonotype was seen at least ten times. J is TRBJ1-2 and V is TRBV4-2; D is unresolved. The V end was cut by 0 bases, the J end by 6 bases, with 17 bases between. The CDR3 is 16 amino acids. CDR1 and CDR2 (germline): LGHNA, YNFKEQ. The CDR3, as DNA: TGTGCCAGCAGCCAAGACCGGGTGGTAATAGGAGATGGCTACACCTTC. Translating it yields CASSQDRVVIGDGYTF.

This clonotype appeared many times. The rearrangement uses TRBV10-3 and TRBJ2-2, with TRBD2 matching over 7 bases. From germline, CDR1 is ENHRY and CDR2 SYGVKD. Unmatched junction bases numbered 5, after V lost 3 bases and J lost 4 bases. CDR3 length: 15 residues. The CDR3 reads CAISESGDPTGELFF. CDR3 nucleotide sequence: TGTGCCATCAGTGAAAGCGGGGACCCCACCGGGGAGCTGTTTTTT.

This clonotype was observed at least ten times. The chain recombines TRBV3-1 with TRBJ1-2; tentatively, D is TRBD1 (5 bases). The CDR3 runs 13 residues. CDR1 is LGHDT and CDR2 is YNNKEL in the germline V gene (reference sequence). Trimming cost V 3 bases and J 8 bases, with 13 bases left between them. The CDR3 region is CASSHKRGGGYTF. The CDR3 DNA reads as TGTGCCAGCAGCCATAAAAGGGGAGGGGGCTACACCTTC.

This clonotype was seen ten or more times. The V and J genes are TRBV3-1 and TRBJ2-5, with 8 bases identical to TRBD1. The germline CDR1 and CDR2 sequences are LGHDT and YNNKEL (reference sequence). J was trimmed by 0 bases and V by 0 bases; bases with no gene match: 9. This CDR3 comprises 18 residues. CDR3 DNA sequence: TGTGCCAGCAGCCAAGAATCGATCTCAGGGGGCGACCAAGAGACCCAGTACTTC. Translating gives CASSQESISGGDQETQYF.

The chain has TRBV19 and TRBJ1-5, with 10 bases identical to TRBD1. V lost 4 bases, J lost 8 bases, and 5 bases stayed unmatched. The germline V gene has CDR1 LNHDA and CDR2 SQIVND (reference sequence). The CDR3 loop spans 14 amino acids. CDR3 in amino acids: CASSTTGGREPQHF. CDR3 nucleotide sequence: TGTGCCAGTAGTACGACAGGGGGCAGGGAGCCCCAGCATTTT.

This clonotype was found many times. The chain couples TRBV20-1 to TRBJ2-1; 10 bases fit TRBD2. V was pared by 2 bases and J by 12 bases, with 10 bases of the junction left unmatched. The germline V gene encodes CDR1 DFQATT and CDR2 SNEGSKA (reference sequence). The CDR3 is made up of 14 amino acids. The CDR3 here is CSARREGSGGSQFF. Here the CDR3 DNA reads TGCAGTGCTAGACGTGAGGGTAGCGGGGGGTCGCAGTTCTTC.

This clonotype occurred many times. V usage is TRBV5-1 and J usage is TRBJ2-1; no definite D call. This CDR3 contains 15 residues. Germline-derived CDR1 and CDR2 are SGHRS and YFSETQ. Trimming took off 0 bases at V and 7 bases at J, with 14 bases between the two ends. The CDR3 loop reads CASSLEDPAENEQFF. As DNA, the CDR3 is TGCGCCAGCAGCTTGGAGGATCCTGCGGAGAATGAGCAGTTCTTC.

Details on this clonotype: The missing conserved phenylalanine or tryptophan at the end of this CDR3 makes a read error likely. J is TRBJ2-6 and V is TRBV4-3; tentative D call: TRBD2 (5 bases). The CDR3 totals 17 residues. Germline values: CDR1 LGHNA, CDR2 YSLEER. Between the trimmed V and J ends, which lost 5 bases and 0 bases, there was a span of 14 bases. DNA of the CDR3: TGCGCCAGCAGCAAAGGAGAACGGGGCTCTGGGGCCAACGTCCTGACTTTA. This translates into CASSKGERGSGANVLTL.

The chain couples TRBV5-1 to TRBJ1-6; a possible D gene is TRBD1 (5 bases). Germline V gene data show CDR1 as SGHRS and CDR2 as YFSETQ. V lost 2 bases, J lost 10 bases, and 13 bases lay in between. The CDR3 loop spans 14 amino acids. The CDR3 coding sequence is TGCGCCAGCAGCTTACAAGGGGATGACTCACCCCTCCACTTT. Residues: CASSLQGDDSPLHF.